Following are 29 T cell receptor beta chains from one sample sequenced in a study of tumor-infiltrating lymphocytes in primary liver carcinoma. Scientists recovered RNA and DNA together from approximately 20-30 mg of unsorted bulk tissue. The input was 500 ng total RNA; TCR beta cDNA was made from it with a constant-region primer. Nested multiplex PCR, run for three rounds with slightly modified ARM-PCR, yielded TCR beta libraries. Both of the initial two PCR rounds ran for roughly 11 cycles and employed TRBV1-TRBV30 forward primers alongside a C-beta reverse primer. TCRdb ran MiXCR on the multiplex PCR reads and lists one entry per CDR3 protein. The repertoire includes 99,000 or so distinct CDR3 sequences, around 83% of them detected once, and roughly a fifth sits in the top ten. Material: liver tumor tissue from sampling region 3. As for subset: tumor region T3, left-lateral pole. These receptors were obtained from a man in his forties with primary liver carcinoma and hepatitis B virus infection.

The CDR3 DNA sequence: TGTGCCAGCAGCCCGGGATATGGCCAGAGCTATGGCTACACCTTC. Amino acids: CASSPGYGQSYGYTF. The chain couples TRBV11-1 to TRBJ1-2, with D unclear. The CDR3 runs 15 residues. The germline CDR1 and CDR2 sequences are SGHAT and FQDESV (reference sequence). Between the trimmed V and J ends, which lost 5 bases and 4 bases, there was a span of 17 bases. Drawing the rest from reference TRBV11-1 and TRBJ1-2, the complete variable domain is EAEVAQSPRYKITEKSQAVAFWCDPISGHATLYWYRQILGQGPELLVQFQDESVVDDSQLPKDRFSAERLKGVDSTLKIQPAELGDSAMYLCASSPGYGQSYGYTFGSGTRLTVV.

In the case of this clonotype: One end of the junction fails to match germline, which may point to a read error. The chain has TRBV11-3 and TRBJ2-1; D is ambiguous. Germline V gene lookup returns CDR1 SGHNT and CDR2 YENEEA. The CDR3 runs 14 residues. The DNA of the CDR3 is TGTGCCAGCGGCTTAGGCGTCTCGTACGATGAGCAGTTCTTC. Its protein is CASGLGVSYDEQFF.

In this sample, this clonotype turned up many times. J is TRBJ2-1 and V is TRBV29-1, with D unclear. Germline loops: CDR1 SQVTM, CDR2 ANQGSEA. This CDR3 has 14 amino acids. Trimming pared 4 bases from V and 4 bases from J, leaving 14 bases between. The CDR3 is CSVAPARSYNEQFF. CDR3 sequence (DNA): TGCAGCGTTGCCCCCGCGAGATCATACAATGAGCAGTTCTTC.

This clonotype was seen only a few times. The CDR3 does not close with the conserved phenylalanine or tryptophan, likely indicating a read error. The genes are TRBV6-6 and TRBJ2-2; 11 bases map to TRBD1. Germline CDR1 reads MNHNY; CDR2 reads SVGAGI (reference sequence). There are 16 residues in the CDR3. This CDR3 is CASSLPGQGGTGELFI. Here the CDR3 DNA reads TGTGCCAGTAGTTTGCCGGGACAGGGGGGAACCGGGGAGCTGTTTATT.

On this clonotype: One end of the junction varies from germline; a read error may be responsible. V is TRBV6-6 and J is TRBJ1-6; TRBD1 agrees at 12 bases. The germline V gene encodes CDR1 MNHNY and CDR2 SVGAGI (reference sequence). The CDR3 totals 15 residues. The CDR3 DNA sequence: TGTGCCAGCAGTTTAGGGACAGGGGGCAATTCACTCCTCCAGTTT. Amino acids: CASSLGTGGNSLLQF.

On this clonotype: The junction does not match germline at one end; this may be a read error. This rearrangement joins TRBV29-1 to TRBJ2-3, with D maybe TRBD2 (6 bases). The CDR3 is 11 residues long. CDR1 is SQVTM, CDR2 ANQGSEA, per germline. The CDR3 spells CSVAGLDTQYF. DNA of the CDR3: TGCAGCGTTGCGGGACTGGATACGCAATATTTT.

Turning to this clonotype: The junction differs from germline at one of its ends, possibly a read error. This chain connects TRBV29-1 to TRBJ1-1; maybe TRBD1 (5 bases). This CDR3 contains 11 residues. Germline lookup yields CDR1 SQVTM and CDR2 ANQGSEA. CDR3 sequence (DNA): TGCAGCGTTATCGAGGACACTGAAGCCGTCTTT. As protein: CSVIEDTEAVF.

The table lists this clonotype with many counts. The CDR3 DNA sequence: TGTGCCAGCACCGGGACGGCGAATGAAAAACTGTTTTTT. As protein: CASTGTANEKLFF. The chain employs TRBV28 and TRBJ1-4; possibly TRBD1 for D (5 bases). V dropped 7 bases and J dropped 5 bases, with 11 bases sitting between them. Germline CDR1 reads MDHEN; CDR2 reads SYDVKM. The CDR3 covers 13 residues.

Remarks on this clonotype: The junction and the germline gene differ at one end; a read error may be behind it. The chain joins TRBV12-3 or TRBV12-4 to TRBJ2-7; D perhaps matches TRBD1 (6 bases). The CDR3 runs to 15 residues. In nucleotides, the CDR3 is TGTGCCAGCAGTTCCCGGACAGCCCACACCTACGAACAGTACTTC. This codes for CASSSRTAHTYEQYF.

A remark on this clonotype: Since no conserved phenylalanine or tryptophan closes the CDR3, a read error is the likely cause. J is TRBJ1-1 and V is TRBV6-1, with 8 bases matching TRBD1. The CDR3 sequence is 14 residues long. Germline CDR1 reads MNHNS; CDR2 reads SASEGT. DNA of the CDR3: TGTGCCAGTAGTGAACAGGGGGTACACGCTGAAGCTTTCTGT. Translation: CASSEQGVHAEAFC.

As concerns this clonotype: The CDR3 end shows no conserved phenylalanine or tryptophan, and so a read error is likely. DNA for the CDR3: TGTGTTAGCAGTTTAATTGAGGGGGAGACCCAGTACATC. Translating gives CVSSLIEGETQYI. The rearrangement joins TRBV12-3 or TRBV12-4 to TRBJ2-5; D possibly matches TRBD1 or TRBD2 (5 bases each). This CDR3 comprises 13 residues.

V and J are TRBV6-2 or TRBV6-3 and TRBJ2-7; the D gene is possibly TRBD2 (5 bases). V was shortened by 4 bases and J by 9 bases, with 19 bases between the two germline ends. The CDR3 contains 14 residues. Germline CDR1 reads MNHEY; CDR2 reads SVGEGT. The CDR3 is CASSSLLADYLQYF. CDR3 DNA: TGTGCCAGCAGTTCGTTGCTAGCCGACTACTTGCAGTACTTC.

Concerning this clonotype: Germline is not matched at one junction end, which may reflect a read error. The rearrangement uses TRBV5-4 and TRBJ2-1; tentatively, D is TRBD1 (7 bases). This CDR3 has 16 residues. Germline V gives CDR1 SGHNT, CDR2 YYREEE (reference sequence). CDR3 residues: CASSTGGGGYVNEQFF. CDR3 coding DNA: TGTGCCAGCAGCACCGGTGGAGGGGGCTATGTGAATGAGCAGTTCTTT.

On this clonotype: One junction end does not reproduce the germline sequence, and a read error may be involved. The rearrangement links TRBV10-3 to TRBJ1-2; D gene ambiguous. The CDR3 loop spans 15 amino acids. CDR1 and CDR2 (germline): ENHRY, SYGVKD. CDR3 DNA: TGTGCCATCAGTGATCTCCGGGATAGGGAGTCTGACTACATCTTC. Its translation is CAISDLRDRESDYIF.

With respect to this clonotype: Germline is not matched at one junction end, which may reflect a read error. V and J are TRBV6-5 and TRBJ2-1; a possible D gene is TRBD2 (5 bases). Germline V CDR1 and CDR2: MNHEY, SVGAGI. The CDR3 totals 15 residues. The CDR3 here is CASSPSAGEYNEQLF. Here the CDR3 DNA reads TGTGCCAGTAGTCCCTCGGCCGGGGAGTACAATGAGCAGTTATTC.

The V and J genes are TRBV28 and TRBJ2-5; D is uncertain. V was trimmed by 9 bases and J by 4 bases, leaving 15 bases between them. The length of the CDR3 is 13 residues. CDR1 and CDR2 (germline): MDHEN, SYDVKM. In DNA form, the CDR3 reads TGTGCCAGTCGCCGACAAGTCCCAGAGACCCAGTACTTC. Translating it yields CASRRQVPETQYF.

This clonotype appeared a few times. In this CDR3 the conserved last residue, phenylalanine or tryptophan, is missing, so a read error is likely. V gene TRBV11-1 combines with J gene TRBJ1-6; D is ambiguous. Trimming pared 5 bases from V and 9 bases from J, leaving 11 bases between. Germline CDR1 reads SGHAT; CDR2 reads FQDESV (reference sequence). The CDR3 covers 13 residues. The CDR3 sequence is CASSRTPVSPLHL. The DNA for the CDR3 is TGTGCCAGCAGCCGGACGCCGGTTTCACCCCTCCACCTT.

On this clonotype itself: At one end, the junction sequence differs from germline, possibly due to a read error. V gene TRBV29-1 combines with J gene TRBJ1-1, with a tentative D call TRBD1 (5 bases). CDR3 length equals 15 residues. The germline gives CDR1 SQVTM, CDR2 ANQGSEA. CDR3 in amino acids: CSVAAGWGMGTEAFF. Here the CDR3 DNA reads TGCAGCGTTGCGGCGGGGTGGGGCATGGGCACTGAGGCTTTCTTT.

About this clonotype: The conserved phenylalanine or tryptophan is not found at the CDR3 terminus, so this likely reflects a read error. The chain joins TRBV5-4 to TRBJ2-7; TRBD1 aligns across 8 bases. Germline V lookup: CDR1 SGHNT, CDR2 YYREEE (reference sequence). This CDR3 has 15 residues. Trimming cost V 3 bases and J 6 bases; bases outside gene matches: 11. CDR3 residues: CASSSGTGMRGEQYS. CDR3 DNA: TGTGCCAGCAGCTCTGGGACAGGCATGAGAGGCGAGCAGTACTCC.

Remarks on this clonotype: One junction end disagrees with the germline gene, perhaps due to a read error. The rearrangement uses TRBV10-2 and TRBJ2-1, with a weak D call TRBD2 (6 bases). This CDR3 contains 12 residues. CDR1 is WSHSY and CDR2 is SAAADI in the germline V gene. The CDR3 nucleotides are TGCACTAGCAGTGAGTCGACTCGGGGTCAGGGTTTC. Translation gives CTSSESTRGQGF.

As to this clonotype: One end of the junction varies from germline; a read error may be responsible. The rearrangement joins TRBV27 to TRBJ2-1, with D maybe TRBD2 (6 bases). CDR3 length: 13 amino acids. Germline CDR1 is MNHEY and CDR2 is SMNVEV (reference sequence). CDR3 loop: CASSYSGYYEQFF. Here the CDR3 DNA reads TGTGCCAGCAGTTATAGCGGCTACTATGAACAGTTCTTC.

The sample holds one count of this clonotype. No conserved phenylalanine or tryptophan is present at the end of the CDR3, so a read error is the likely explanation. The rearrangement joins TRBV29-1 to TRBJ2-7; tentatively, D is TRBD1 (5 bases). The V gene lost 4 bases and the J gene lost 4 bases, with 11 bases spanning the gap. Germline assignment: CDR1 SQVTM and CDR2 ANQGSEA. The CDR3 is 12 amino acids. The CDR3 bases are TGCAGCGTTGGGATACAGGTGTACGAGCAGTACTTG. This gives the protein CSVGIQVYEQYL.

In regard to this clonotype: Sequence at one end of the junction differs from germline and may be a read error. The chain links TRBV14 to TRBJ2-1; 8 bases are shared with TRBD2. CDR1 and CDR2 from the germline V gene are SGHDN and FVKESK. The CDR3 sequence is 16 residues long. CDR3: CASTTVAGWVNNEQFF. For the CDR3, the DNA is TGTGCCAGCACTACCGTAGCGGGATGGGTAAACAATGAACAGTTCTTC.

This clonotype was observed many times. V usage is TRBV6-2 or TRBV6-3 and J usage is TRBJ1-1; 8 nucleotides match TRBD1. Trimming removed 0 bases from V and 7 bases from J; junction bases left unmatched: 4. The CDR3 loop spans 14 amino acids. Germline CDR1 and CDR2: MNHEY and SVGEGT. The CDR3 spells CASSYSIGQGEAFF. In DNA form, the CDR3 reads TGTGCCAGCAGTTACTCGATTGGACAGGGTGAAGCTTTCTTT.

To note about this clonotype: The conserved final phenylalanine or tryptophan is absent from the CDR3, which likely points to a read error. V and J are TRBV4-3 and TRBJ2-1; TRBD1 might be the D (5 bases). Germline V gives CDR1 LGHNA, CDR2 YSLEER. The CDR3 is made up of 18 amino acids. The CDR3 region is CASSQDQGRVGPYIEQFL. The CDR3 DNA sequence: TGCGCCAGCAGCCAAGATCAGGGAAGAGTCGGCCCCTACATTGAGCAGTTCTTA.

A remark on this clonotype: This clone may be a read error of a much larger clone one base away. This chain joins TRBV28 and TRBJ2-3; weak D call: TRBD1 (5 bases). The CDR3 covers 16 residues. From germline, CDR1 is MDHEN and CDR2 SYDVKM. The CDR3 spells CASSLPQQARADMQYF. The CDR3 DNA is TGTGCCAGCAGCCTACCCCAACAGGCTAGGGCAGATATGCAGTATTTT.

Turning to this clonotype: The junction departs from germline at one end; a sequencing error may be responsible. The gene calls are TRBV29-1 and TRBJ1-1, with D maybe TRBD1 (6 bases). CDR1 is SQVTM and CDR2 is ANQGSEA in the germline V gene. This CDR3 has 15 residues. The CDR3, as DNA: TGTAGCCTTGCCGGGGGCTGGGGCATGAACACTGAAGCTTTCTTT. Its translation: CSLAGGWGMNTEAFF. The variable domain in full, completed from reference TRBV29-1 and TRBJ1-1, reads SAVISQKPSRDICQRGTSLTIQCQVDSQVTMMFWYRQQPGQSLTLIATANQGSEATYESGFVIDKFPISRPNLTFSTLTVSNMSPEDSSIYLCSLAGGWGMNTEAFFGQGTRLTVV.

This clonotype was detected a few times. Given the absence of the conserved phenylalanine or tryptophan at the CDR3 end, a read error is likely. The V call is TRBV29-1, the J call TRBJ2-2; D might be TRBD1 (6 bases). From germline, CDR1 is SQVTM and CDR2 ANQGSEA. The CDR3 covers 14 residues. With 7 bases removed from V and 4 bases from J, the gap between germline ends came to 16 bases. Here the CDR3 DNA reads TGCAGCGATGCGACAGGCAGTGGCACCGGGGAGCTGTTTCTT. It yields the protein CSDATGSGTGELFL.

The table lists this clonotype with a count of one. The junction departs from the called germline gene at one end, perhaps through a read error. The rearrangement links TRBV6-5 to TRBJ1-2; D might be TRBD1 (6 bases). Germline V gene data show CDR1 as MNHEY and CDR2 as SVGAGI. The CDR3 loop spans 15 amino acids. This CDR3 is CPSSPQGRGNYGYTF. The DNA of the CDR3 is TGTCCCAGCAGCCCCCAGGGCAGGGGAAACTATGGCTACACCTTT.